The 23 T cell receptor beta chains listed next were all sequenced from one sample in a study of Tregs in tolerant kidney transplant recipients. Measured with immunoSEQ multiplex PCR; TCRdb has only the in-frame clones, and not every one. The table records 55,000 to 80,000 clones, more than 95% of them present only once. Sequenced here: Tregs from blood, sampled before the transplant. The source of these receptors is a human donor who received a combined kidney and bone marrow transplant.

The rearrangement links TRBV27 to TRBJ1-5, with unresolved D. The CDR3 contains 15 residues. Germline V CDR1 and CDR2: MNHEY, SMNVEV (reference sequence). Trimming removed 3 bases from V and 4 bases from J, with 13 bases in between. CDR3 sequence (DNA): TGTGCCAGCAGTTTTTCAGGAGGTTATAATCAGCCCCAGCATTTT. Protein product: CASSFSGGYNQPQHF.

The chain combines TRBV18 with TRBJ2-7, with D unresolved. Trimming removed 4 bases from V and 5 bases from J, with 6 bases in between. CDR1 and CDR2 (germline): KGHSH, LQKENI. The CDR3 is made up of 11 amino acids. The CDR3 nucleotides are TGTGCCAGCTCACGAGCGAACGAGCAGTACTTC. Its translation is CASSRANEQYF.

The rearrangement joins TRBV9 to TRBJ2-2, with TRBD2 matching over 7 bases. From germline, CDR1 is SGDLS and CDR2 YYNGEE. V shed 4 bases, J shed 8 bases, and the junction held 2 bases outside the gene matches. The CDR3 is 12 amino acids. The CDR3 is CASSTLAGELFF. The CDR3 coding sequence is TGTGCCAGCAGCACACTAGCGGGGGAGCTGTTTTTT. The whole variable domain, filled in from reference TRBV9 and TRBJ2-2, reads DSGVTQTPKHLITATGQRVTLRCSPRSGDLSVYWYQQSLDQGLQFLIQYYNGEERAKGNILERFSAQQFPDLHSELNLSSLELGDSALYFCASSTLAGELFFGEGSRLTVL.

CDR3 loop: CASRKQPSTYEQYF. CDR3 nucleotide sequence: TGTGCCAGCAGAAAGCAACCCTCAACCTACGAGCAGTACTTC. The V and J genes are TRBV6-5 and TRBJ2-7; D is undetermined. Germline V gene sequence: CDR1 MNHEY, CDR2 SVGAGI. The length of the CDR3 is 14 residues. V lost 6 bases to trimming and J lost 2 bases, with 14 bases between them.

The V and J genes are TRBV7-9 and TRBJ1-1; D uncertain. Germline values: CDR1 SEHNR, CDR2 FQNEAQ (reference sequence). V gave up 3 bases and J gave up 4 bases, with 12 bases separating them. The CDR3 spans 14 residues. The CDR3 here is CASSFQPGSTEAFF. The CDR3 nucleotides are TGTGCCAGCAGCTTCCAGCCGGGAAGCACTGAAGCTTTCTTT. The full variable domain, in which reference TRBV7-9 and TRBJ1-1 provide the parts outside the CDR3, is DTGVSQNPRHKITKRGQNVTFRCDPISEHNRLYWYRQTLGQGPEFLTYFQNEAQLEKSRLLSDRFSAERPKGSFSTLEIQRTEQGDSAMYLCASSFQPGSTEAFFGQGTRLTVV.

The chain has TRBV25-1 and TRBJ1-2; 7 bases are a match to TRBD1. The V and J ends lost 4 bases and 7 bases, in that order; junction bases with no gene match: 6. The CDR3 covers 13 residues. Germline CDR1 is MGHDK and CDR2 is SYGVNS. The CDR3 is CASSATGVFGYTF. The CDR3 region has the DNA TGTGCCAGCAGTGCTACAGGGGTATTTGGCTACACCTTC.

CDR3 protein: CASSLAGTAGNTIYF. The CDR3 bases are TGCGCCAGCAGCTTGGCCGGGACAGCAGGAAACACCATATATTTT. The rearrangement joins TRBV5-1 to TRBJ1-3; 7 bases are shared with TRBD1. The CDR3 is 15 residues long. Per germline, CDR1 SGHRS and CDR2 YFSETQ. With 0 bases clipped from V and 4 bases from J, the junction kept 4 bases outside the gene matches.

The chain joins TRBV5-1 to TRBJ2-3, with D possibly matching TRBD2 (6 bases). This CDR3 is built from 12 residues. CDR1 SGHRS and CDR2 YFSETQ come from the germline V gene. Trimming cost V 5 bases and J 10 bases, with 14 bases left between them. CDR3: CASSVEEGPQYF. DNA for the CDR3: TGCGCCAGCAGTGTAGAGGAGGGTCCGCAGTATTTT.

This chain links TRBV19 with TRBJ1-2; 7 bases align to TRBD1. CDR1 is LNHDA, CDR2 SQIVND, per germline (reference sequence). The ends lost 1 base at V and 3 bases at J; junction bases unmatched: 2. The CDR3 contains 14 residues. The CDR3 loop reads CASSIGGTDYGYTF. In DNA, the CDR3 is TGTGCCAGTAGTATAGGTGGGACAGACTATGGCTACACCTTC.

The chain links TRBV10-3 to TRBJ1-1; no definite D call. The CDR3 extends over 13 amino acids. V lost 4 bases and J lost 2, with 8 bases in between. Germline CDR1 ENHRY, CDR2 SYGVKD. The CDR3 coding sequence is TGTGCCATCAGTGGGACTGCTAACACTGAAGCTTTCTTT. Protein: CAISGTANTEAFF.

This chain uses TRBV11-2 with TRBJ2-7; TRBD1 matches 8 bases. J was trimmed by 0 bases and V by 2 bases; bases with no gene match: 3. The CDR3 is 15 residues long. Germline CDR1 is SGHAT and CDR2 is FQNNGV. The chain's CDR3 is CASSLQGAFSYEQYF. The CDR3 DNA reads as TGTGCCAGCAGCTTACAGGGGGCTTTCTCCTACGAGCAGTACTTC.

V gene TRBV9 combines with J gene TRBJ2-4, with 9 bases that match TRBD1. The CDR3 totals 14 residues. The V segment lost 3 bases and the J segment 11 bases; nucleotides outside the gene matches: 9. CDR1 is SGDLS, CDR2 YYNGEE, per germline. The CDR3 here is CASSATQGQGVQYF. CDR3 nucleotides: TGTGCCAGCAGCGCCACACAGGGACAGGGCGTTCAGTACTTC.

The chain is built from TRBV7-9 and TRBJ2-3, with TRBD2 matching over 13 bases. Trimming removed 6 bases from V and 4 bases from J; junction bases left unmatched: 4. Germline values: CDR1 SEHNR, CDR2 FQNEAQ (reference sequence). The CDR3 runs to 15 residues. In nucleotides, the CDR3 is TGTGCCAGCAGAGCACTAGCGGGAGGGCCAGATACGCAGTATTTT. This sequence encodes CASRALAGGPDTQYF.

The chain links TRBV5-1 to TRBJ2-3, with 8 bases fitting TRBD2. Germline CDR1 SGHRS, CDR2 YFSETQ. The ends lost 0 bases at V and 2 bases at J; junction bases unmatched: 5. The CDR3 consists of 16 residues. The CDR3 spells CASSLATSGSTDTQYF. CDR3 DNA sequence: TGCGCCAGCAGCTTGGCTACTAGCGGATCCACAGATACGCAGTATTTT.

CDR3 amino acids: CASSPLGTAILSNEKLFF. CDR3 sequence (DNA): TGCGCCAGCAGCCCACTGGGGACAGCCATTCTATCCAATGAAAAACTGTTTTTT. The chain couples TRBV4-1 to TRBJ1-4; 7 positions agree with TRBD1. The trim removed 4 bases at V and 5 bases at J, leaving 16 bases unmatched. The CDR3 is 18 residues long. CDR1 is MGHRA and CDR2 is YSYEKL in the germline V gene.

This clone was seen a single time. The genes are TRBV7-2 and TRBJ1-2; D is undetermined. CDR1 and CDR2 (germline): SGHTA, FQGNSA. Trimming took 2 bases from V and 7 from J, leaving 14 bases between them. The CDR3 runs 14 residues. The CDR3, as DNA: TGTGCCAGCAGCTTATCCCTATTCATAACTGGCTACACCTTC. Translated, it gives CASSLSLFITGYTF. Full variable domain (remainder filled in from reference TRBV7-2 and TRBJ1-2): GAGVSQSPSNKVTEKGKDVELRCDPISGHTALYWYRQSLGQGLEFLIYFQGNSAPDKSGLPSDRFSAERTGGSVSTLTIQRTQQEDSAVYLCASSLSLFITGYTFGSGTRLTVV.

The chain has TRBV9 and TRBJ2-3; D is perhaps TRBD1 (5 bases). This CDR3 comprises 15 residues. V gave up 1 base and J gave up 2 bases, with 11 bases separating them. The germline CDR1 and CDR2 sequences are SGDLS and YYNGEE. CDR3 coding DNA: TGTGCCAGCAGCGTACAGGGAATCACCACAGATACGCAGTATTTT. Protein: CASSVQGITTDTQYF.

The chain carries TRBV7-3 and TRBJ2-7, with a tentative D call TRBD2 (6 bases). Trimming stripped 0 bases from V and 1 base from J, with 13 bases between. CDR1 is SGHTA and CDR2 is FQGTGA in the germline V gene. The CDR3 extends over 16 amino acids. Here the CDR3 DNA reads TGTGCCAGCAGCTTAACGGGGGGTACCGCATCCTACGAGCAGTACTTC. It is translated as CASSLTGGTASYEQYF.

CDR3 bases: TGTGCCAGCAGCTTTGACTCGACTAGCGGGAAGGTTCGCGAGCAGTACTTC. Translation gives CASSFDSTSGKVREQYF. The rearrangement uses TRBV11-3 and TRBJ2-7; 11 nucleotides line up with TRBD2. This CDR3 comprises 17 residues. The germline gives CDR1 SGHNT, CDR2 YENEEA. J gave up 6 bases and V 3 bases, and 13 bases lay outside the gene matches.

The chain combines TRBV23-1 with TRBJ1-3; perhaps TRBD1 as D (5 bases). Being an ORF, TRBV23-1 has a function that is uncertain. The CDR3 runs 14 residues. V lost 11 bases and J lost 5, with 19 bases in between. The CDR3 nucleotides read TGCGCCGGAGAAGGACAAGGCCTTAGAAACACCATATATTTT. It yields the protein CAGEGQGLRNTIYF.

With regard to this clone: Within the sample, other DNA sequences also encode this same CDR3. J is TRBJ2-6 and V is TRBV6-6; D is undetermined. The CDR3 length is 15 residues. Germline V gives CDR1 MNHNY, CDR2 SVGAGI (reference sequence). The V end was cut by 7 bases, the J end by 1 base, with 11 bases between. CDR3 sequence (DNA): TGTGCCAGCATGCCCAGTCTGTCTGGGGCCAACGTCCTGACTTTC. Protein product: CASMPSLSGANVLTF.

This clone is a singleton in its sample. V is TRBV5-1 and J is TRBJ2-7; tentatively, D is TRBD1 (6 bases). This CDR3 region has 15 residues. Trimming stripped 0 bases from V and 7 bases from J, with 17 bases between. Germline V gene lookup returns CDR1 SGHRS and CDR2 YFSETQ. The CDR3 DNA reads TGCGCCAGCAGCTTGGGGCCTTCACAGGGTTGGGAGCAGTACTTC. Protein sequence: CASSLGPSQGWEQYF.

The chain uses TRBV5-6 and TRBJ1-1; 8 bases are a match to TRBD1. This CDR3 has 19 residues. CDR1 and CDR2 (germline): SGHDT, YYEEEE. Unmatched junction bases numbered 19, after V lost 4 bases and J lost 2 bases. The CDR3, as DNA: TGTGCCAGCAGCCCACCCCTCTTAGGACCGGGACAGGAAAACACTGAAGCTTTCTTT. Translation gives CASSPPLLGPGQENTEAFF.